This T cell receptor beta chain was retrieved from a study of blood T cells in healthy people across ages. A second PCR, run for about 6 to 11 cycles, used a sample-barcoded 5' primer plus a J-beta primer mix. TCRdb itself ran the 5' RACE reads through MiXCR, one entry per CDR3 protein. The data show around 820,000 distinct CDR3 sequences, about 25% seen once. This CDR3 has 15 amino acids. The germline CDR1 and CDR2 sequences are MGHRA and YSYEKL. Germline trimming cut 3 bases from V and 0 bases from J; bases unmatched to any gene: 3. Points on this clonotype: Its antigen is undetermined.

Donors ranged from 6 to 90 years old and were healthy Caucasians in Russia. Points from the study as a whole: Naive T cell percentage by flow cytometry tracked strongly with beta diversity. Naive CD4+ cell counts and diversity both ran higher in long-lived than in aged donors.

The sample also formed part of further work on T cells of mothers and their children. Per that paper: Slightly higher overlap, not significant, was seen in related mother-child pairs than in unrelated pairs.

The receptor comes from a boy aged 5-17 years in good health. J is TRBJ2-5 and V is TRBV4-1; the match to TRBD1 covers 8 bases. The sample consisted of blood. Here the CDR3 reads CASSHPDRDQETQYF. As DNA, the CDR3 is TGCGCCAGCAGCCATCCGGACAGGGACCAAGAGACCCAGTACTTC.